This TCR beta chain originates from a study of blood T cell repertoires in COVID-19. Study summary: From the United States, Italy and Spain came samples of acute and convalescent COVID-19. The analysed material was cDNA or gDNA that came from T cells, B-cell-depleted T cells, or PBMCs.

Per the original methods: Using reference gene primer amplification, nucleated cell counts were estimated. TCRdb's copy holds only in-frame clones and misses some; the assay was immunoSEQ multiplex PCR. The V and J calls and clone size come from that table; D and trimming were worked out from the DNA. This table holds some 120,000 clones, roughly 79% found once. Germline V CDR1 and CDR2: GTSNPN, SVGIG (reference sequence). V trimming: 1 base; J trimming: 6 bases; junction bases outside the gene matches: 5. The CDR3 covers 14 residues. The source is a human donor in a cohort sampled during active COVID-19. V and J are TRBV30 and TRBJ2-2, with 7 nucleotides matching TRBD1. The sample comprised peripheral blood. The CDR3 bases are TGTGCCTGGAGTGCCCCAGACAGGGCCGGGGAGCTGTTTTTT. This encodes CAWSAPDRAGELFF.